Sequencing of this T cell receptor (beta chain) was carried out in a study of blood T cells in healthy people across ages. Study-level points and caveats: Naive T cell percentage showed a strong correlation with the diversity of TCR beta. Donor CMV status was unknown, possibly confounding expanded clonotype changes.

Germline CDR1 and CDR2: SGHTA and FQGTGA. This CDR3 is built from 13 residues. V was shortened by 3 bases and J by 6 bases, with 6 bases between the two germline ends. A note on this clonotype: Antigen: not known.

Alongside a J-beta primer mix, a sample-barcoded 5' primer served in a second PCR lasting about 6 to 11 cycles. TCRdb itself ran the 5' RACE reads through MiXCR, one entry per CDR3 protein. The table lists some 1.4 million distinct CDR3 sequences, approximately 42% of them singletons. The chain employs TRBV7-3 and TRBJ1-6; D is ambiguous. This TCR came from a woman aged 18-30 years in good health. Source material: blood. CDR3 DNA: TGTGCCAGCAGCTTCGGGCTTAATTCACCCCTCCACTTT. As protein: CASSFGLNSPLHF. The full variable domain, in which reference TRBV7-3 and TRBJ1-6 provide the parts outside the CDR3, is GAGVSQTPSNKVTEKGKYVELRCDPISGHTALYWYRQSLGQGPEFLIYFQGTGAADDSGLPNDRFFAVRPEGSVSTLKIQRTERGDSAVYLCASSFGLNSPLHFGNGTRLTVT.